The 31 T cell receptor beta chains below all came from one sample that was sequenced in a study of T cells in tuberculosis. Only in-frame clones appear in the TCRdb table, and some are missing; sequencing was by immunoSEQ multiplex PCR. This repertoire shows tens of thousands of clones, less than 95% found once; its top ten account for roughly 2.3%. Time point meaning: new active TB diagnosis, blood taken before or within 7 days of starting treatment. The material sequenced was PBMCs, taken at tuberculosis diagnosis. The origin of the receptors is an adult with tuberculosis.

This sequence joins TRBV5-6 and TRBJ2-7; D uncertain. The germline V and J ends were trimmed by 3 bases and 4 bases, with 11 bases remaining between them. CDR3 length equals 13 residues. In germline, CDR1 is SGHDT, CDR2 YYEEEE. The CDR3 loop is CASSSVSGYEQYV. CDR3 bases: TGTGCCAGCAGCTCGGTCTCCGGGTACGAGCAGTACGTC.

This clone was observed once. The chain recombines TRBV5-6 with TRBJ2-1; 9 bases fit TRBD2. This CDR3 region has 18 residues. Germline values: CDR1 SGHDT, CDR2 YYEEEE. V shed 0 bases and J 0 bases; nucleotides not matched to a gene: 7. The CDR3 DNA reads TGTGCCAGCAGCTTGGGACTAGCGGCGATAGACTCCTACAATGAGCAGTTCTTC. This encodes CASSLGLAAIDSYNEQFF.

The chain uses TRBV15 and TRBJ2-7; 9 nucleotides agree with TRBD2. This CDR3 is built from 14 residues. Germline lookup yields CDR1 LNHNV and CDR2 YYDKDF (reference sequence). The V and J ends lost 6 bases and 4 bases, in that order; junction bases with no gene match: 7. Here the CDR3 reads CATRLAGGSYEQYF. The CDR3 DNA is TGTGCCACCAGACTAGCGGGCGGGAGTTACGAGCAGTACTTC.

This clone was seen more than once but under ten times. Additional DNA sequences in this sample encode the identical CDR3. The V and J genes are TRBV6-4 and TRBJ2-3; 9 bases fit TRBD2. Trimming removed 0 bases from V and 3 bases from J; junction bases left unmatched: 1. CDR1 MRHNA and CDR2 SNTAGT come from the germline V gene. The CDR3 runs to 15 residues. The CDR3 loop is CASSDSSGGTDTQYF. DNA for the CDR3: TGTGCCAGCAGTGACTCAAGCGGGGGGACAGATACGCAGTATTTT.

This clone appeared a single time. V and J are TRBV30 and TRBJ2-1; 8 bases line up with TRBD2. Germline V lookup: CDR1 GTSNPN, CDR2 SVGIG (reference sequence). V gave up 0 bases and J gave up 7 bases; unmatched junction bases: 11. This CDR3 comprises 16 residues. In DNA form, the CDR3 reads TGTGCCTGGAGTGTACCTAGCGGGTTCCCTTGGAATGAGCAGTTCTTC. It translates to CAWSVPSGFPWNEQFF.

This clone was counted once. This sequence joins TRBV19 and TRBJ2-2; 9 positions agree with TRBD2. The V gene's germline CDR1 is LNHDA and CDR2 SQIVND (reference sequence). V shed 5 bases, J shed 6 bases, and the junction held 16 bases outside the gene matches. This CDR3 has 18 residues. The CDR3 region is CASSPKKPGLAFSGELFF. The CDR3 DNA reads as TGTGCCAGTAGTCCCAAAAAACCGGGACTAGCCTTCTCCGGGGAGCTGTTTTTT.

V usage is TRBV7-2 and J usage is TRBJ1-6; D uncertain. The V end lost 5 bases, the J end lost 7 bases, and 6 bases lay between the germline ends. This CDR3 contains 12 residues. CDR1 is SGHTA and CDR2 is FQGNSA in the germline V gene. The CDR3 loop is CASSRLNSPLHF. CDR3 nucleotides: TGTGCCAGCAGCCGTTTAAATTCACCCCTCCACTTT. The full variable domain, completed using reference TRBV7-2 and TRBJ1-6, is GAGVSQSPSNKVTEKGKDVELRCDPISGHTALYWYRQSLGQGLEFLIYFQGNSAPDKSGLPSDRFSAERTGGSVSTLTIQRTQQEDSAVYLCASSRLNSPLHFGNGTRLTVT.

V and J are TRBV4-3 and TRBJ2-3; TRBD2 matches at 11 bases. The V segment lost 1 base and the J segment 0 bases; nucleotides outside the gene matches: 6. The CDR3 loop spans 18 amino acids. The germline V gene has CDR1 LGHNA and CDR2 YSLEER. This CDR3 reads CASSQVRLAGYSTDTQYF. The CDR3, as DNA: TGCGCCAGCAGCCAAGTCCGACTAGCGGGGTATAGCACAGATACGCAGTATTTT.

The rearrangement links TRBV29-1 to TRBJ2-5; TRBD2 agrees at 7 bases. The trim removed 5 bases at V and 4 bases at J, leaving 7 bases unmatched. Germline CDR1 SQVTM, CDR2 ANQGSEA. The CDR3 runs to 13 residues. The CDR3 DNA is TGCAGCGTTCGGACTAGATTAGGAGAGACCCAGTACTTC. It specifies CSVRTRLGETQYF. Full variable domain (remainder filled in from reference TRBV29-1 and TRBJ2-5): SAVISQKPSRDICQRGTSLTIQCQVDSQVTMMFWYRQQPGQSLTLIATANQGSEATYESGFVIDKFPISRPNLTFSTLTVSNMSPEDSSIYLCSVRTRLGETQYFGPGTRLLVL.

V gene TRBV4-2 combines with J gene TRBJ2-1; 9 bases agree with TRBD2. The CDR3 consists of 15 residues. Looked up from germline, CDR1 is LGHNA and CDR2 is YNFKEQ. V lost 5 bases and J lost 6; bases outside the gene matches: 8. CDR3 residues: CASSDGTSLLNEQFF. CDR3 bases: TGTGCCAGCAGCGACGGGACTAGCCTGCTCAATGAGCAGTTCTTC.

This clone was found a few times. V is TRBV2 and J is TRBJ1-6; no firm D call. Between the trimmed V and J ends, which lost 8 bases and 5 bases, there was a span of 13 bases. CDR1 and CDR2 (germline): SNHLY, FYNNEI. The CDR3 spans 14 residues. In DNA form, the CDR3 reads TGTGCCAGCGCCCCGAGCCGTAATAATTCACCCCTCCACTTT. Its translation: CASAPSRNNSPLHF.

As DNA, the CDR3 is TGTGCCAGTAGTCTCCGGACAGGGGCCCAAGCTTTCTTT. This sequence encodes CASSLRTGAQAFF. The rearrangement joins TRBV19 to TRBJ1-1, with TRBD1 identical over 9 bases. Trimming removed 5 bases from V and 9 bases from J; junction bases left unmatched: 7. The CDR3 loop spans 13 amino acids. Germline CDR1 reads LNHDA; CDR2 reads SQIVND (reference sequence).

This chain uses TRBV9 with TRBJ1-2, with 8 bases fitting TRBD1. CDR1 is SGDLS, CDR2 YYNGEE, per germline. V was clipped by 3 bases and J by 4 bases; unmatched bases: 8. The CDR3 totals 15 residues. CDR3 sequence reads: CASSASGGAGYGYTF. CDR3 coding DNA: TGTGCCAGCAGCGCCTCAGGGGGCGCGGGCTATGGCTACACCTTC.

V gene TRBV19 combines with J gene TRBJ2-2; possibly TRBD1 for D (6 bases). Trimming pared 6 bases from V and 0 bases from J, leaving 11 bases between. The CDR3 runs to 15 residues. The germline gives CDR1 LNHDA, CDR2 SQIVND (reference sequence). CDR3 sequence reads: CASRNRAPNTGELFF. In nucleotides, the CDR3 is TGTGCCAGTAGGAACAGGGCTCCGAACACCGGGGAGCTGTTTTTT.

In its sample, this clone was seen once. The J gene is TRBJ1-1, the V gene TRBV19; tentative D call: TRBD1 (5 bases). The V end lost 3 bases, the J end lost 5 bases, and 16 bases lay between the germline ends. Germline CDR1 is LNHDA and CDR2 is SQIVND (reference sequence). The CDR3 has 15 amino acids. CDR3 sequence (DNA): TGTGCCAGTAGTATTAAATCCGGGGGGGAGACTGAAGCTTTCTTT. This codes for CASSIKSGGETEAFF.

This chain connects TRBV6-5 to TRBJ1-2, with 9 bases that match TRBD1. The CDR3 spans 14 residues. Looked up from germline, CDR1 is MNHEY and CDR2 is SVGAGI. Trimming cost V 4 bases and J 4 bases; bases outside gene matches: 4. CDR3: CASSSGGQGYGYTF. The CDR3 nucleotides read TGTGCCAGCAGTTCGGGGGGACAGGGCTATGGCTACACCTTC.

This chain uses TRBV6-1 with TRBJ2-2; a weak D match, TRBD2 (6 bases). Germline-derived CDR1 and CDR2 are MNHNS and SASEGT. Trimming pared 0 bases from V and 2 bases from J, leaving 7 bases between. This CDR3 is 15 amino acids long. The CDR3 region has the DNA TGTGCCAGCAGTGAAGCGGGACTCAACACCGGGGAGCTGTTTTTT. It yields the protein CASSEAGLNTGELFF.

The DNA of the CDR3 is TGTGCCAGCAGCCCTACGCGGGGCCGTTACACTGAAGCTTTCTTT. It is translated as CASSPTRGRYTEAFF. The chain couples TRBV4-2 to TRBJ1-1; D might be TRBD1 (5 bases). Germline CDR1 and CDR2: LGHNA and YNFKEQ. Trimming took off 4 bases at V and 3 bases at J, with 15 bases between the two ends. This CDR3 is 15 amino acids long.

J is TRBJ2-1 and V is TRBV4-1; 9 bases map to TRBD1. There are 15 residues in the CDR3. Germline V lookup: CDR1 MGHRA, CDR2 YSYEKL. Trimming at V came to 8 bases and at J to 4 bases, leaving 9 bases not matched to a gene. This CDR3 reads CASGTGTGIYNEQFF. As DNA, the CDR3 is TGCGCCAGCGGAACCGGGACAGGGATTTACAATGAGCAGTTCTTC.

This CDR3 reads CAIRSDRGLDGYTF. The CDR3 DNA is TGTGCCATCAGGTCCGACAGGGGTTTGGATGGCTACACCTTC. The chain couples TRBV10-3 to TRBJ1-2; 8 nucleotides match TRBD1. The ends lost 6 bases at V and 6 bases at J; junction bases unmatched: 9. CDR1 ENHRY and CDR2 SYGVKD come from the germline V gene. The CDR3 is 14 residues long.

This clone was observed once. The chain couples TRBV5-4 to TRBJ1-2; D uncertain. CDR1 and CDR2 from the germline V gene are SGHNT and YYREEE (reference sequence). The V gene lost 0 bases and the J gene lost 3 bases, with 9 bases spanning the gap. The CDR3 is 14 residues long. Written as DNA, the CDR3 is TGTGCCAGCAGCTTGGAGTTGAGGGACTATGGCTACACCTTC. This codes for CASSLELRDYGYTF.

The chain has TRBV11-3 and TRBJ2-1, with a tentative D call TRBD2 (6 bases). The CDR3 extends over 14 amino acids. CDR1 and CDR2 (germline): SGHNT, YENEEA. Between the trimmed V and J ends, which lost 1 base and 10 bases, there was a span of 14 bases. The CDR3 is CASSLVSGAGEQFF. CDR3 nucleotides: TGTGCCAGCAGCTTAGTGAGTGGGGCGGGGGAGCAGTTCTTC.

The chain employs TRBV5-8 and TRBJ2-3, with D possibly TRBD1 on 5 matching bases. This CDR3 has 16 amino acids. Trimming took off 3 bases at V and 1 base at J, with 15 bases between the two ends. Germline loops: CDR1 SGHTS, CDR2 YDEGEE. The CDR3 loop is CASSSDAGFRTDTQYF. The CDR3 DNA reads as TGTGCCAGCAGCTCAGATGCAGGGTTCCGCACAGATACGCAGTATTTT.

This clone showed up just once. The chain uses TRBV13 and TRBJ2-1; 10 bases agree with TRBD2. The germline CDR1 and CDR2 sequences are PRHDT and FYEKMQ (reference sequence). Germline trimming cut 5 bases from V and 4 bases from J; bases unmatched to any gene: 2. The CDR3 covers 14 residues. CDR3 coding DNA: TGTGCCAGCAGCCTAGCGGGGGAGTACAATGAGCAGTTCTTC. Amino acids: CASSLAGEYNEQFF.

The V gene is TRBV5-1, the J gene TRBJ2-2; TRBD1 is a possible D gene (6 bases). The V gene's germline CDR1 is SGHRS and CDR2 YFSETQ. Trimming left V 4 bases short and J 7 bases short, with 26 bases between. This CDR3 has 18 amino acids. The CDR3 sequence: CASSPRSRGYLGDGELFF. The CDR3 DNA is TGCGCCAGCAGCCCCCGATCCAGGGGCTACTTGGGGGACGGGGAGCTGTTTTTT.

The gene calls are TRBV27 and TRBJ2-7, with a tentative D call TRBD2 (5 bases). The germline V gene encodes CDR1 MNHEY and CDR2 SMNVEV (reference sequence). CDR3 length equals 18 residues. Between the trimmed V and J ends, which lost 3 bases and 5 bases, there was a span of 26 bases. The CDR3 protein is CASSFSWSLVSGYHEQYF. The CDR3, as DNA: TGTGCCAGCAGTTTTTCTTGGTCTTTAGTGTCGGGGTACCACGAGCAGTACTTC.

This chain connects TRBV30 to TRBJ1-5; possible D gene TRBD1, 5 bases. Trimming took off 1 base at V and 2 bases at J, with 15 bases between the two ends. CDR1 GTSNPN and CDR2 SVGIG come from the germline V gene (reference sequence). The CDR3 is made up of 16 amino acids. The CDR3 spells CAWSAGSTSGNQPQHF. The CDR3 coding sequence is TGTGCCTGGAGTGCAGGGTCGACTTCGGGCAATCAGCCCCAGCATTTT.

The V and J genes are TRBV5-1 and TRBJ2-3; 10 bases are a match to TRBD2. The CDR3 sequence is 17 residues long. With V trimmed by 4 bases and J by 2 bases, 10 bases remained unmatched. CDR1 SGHRS and CDR2 YFSETQ come from the germline V gene. CDR3 nucleotides: TGCGCCAGCAGCCAAAGGCCCCTAGCGGGGGACACAGATACGCAGTATTTT. Encoded protein: CASSQRPLAGDTDTQYF.

This clone was seen only once. CDR3 loop: CASSQGRESEQFF. Here the CDR3 DNA reads TGTGCCAGCAGCCAAGGCCGTGAGAGTGAGCAGTTCTTC. The chain combines TRBV4-2 with TRBJ2-1; the D is unclear. Deletions cut 1 base from V and 9 bases from J, with 10 bases between. CDR1 and CDR2 (germline): LGHNA, YNFKEQ. This CDR3 has 13 residues.

The V call is TRBV7-2, the J call TRBJ1-4; 8 positions match TRBD1. Germline CDR1 and CDR2: SGHTA and FQGNSA. The V and J ends lost 4 bases and 5 bases, in that order; junction bases with no gene match: 0. CDR3 length equals 13 residues. CDR3 DNA sequence: TGTGCCAGCAGCTGGGACAGGAATGAAAAACTGTTTTTT. Encoded protein: CASSWDRNEKLFF.

This chain joins TRBV28 and TRBJ2-1; the match to TRBD2 covers 9 bases. The germline V gene encodes CDR1 MDHEN and CDR2 SYDVKM. After removal of 6 bases from V and 0 bases from J, the junction contained 3 bases not matched to a gene. The CDR3 length is 15 residues. CDR3 in DNA: TGTGCCAGCAGCCTAGCGGGGAGCTCCTACAATGAGCAGTTCTTC. Amino acids: CASSLAGSSYNEQFF.